This T cell receptor (beta chain) was sequenced during a study of T-cell reconstitution after alpha-beta-depleted transplantation in children. Molecular barcoding with unique molecular identifiers was used for the TCRbeta library. TCRdb re-called the PCR reads with MiXCR, one entry per CDR3 protein. The table includes 350,000 to 500,000 distinct CDR3 sequences, approximately 41% detected once. There are a few counts of this clonotype. CDR1 LGHDT and CDR2 YNNKEL come from the germline V gene (reference sequence). The CDR3 spans 15 residues. V shed 4 bases and J 3 bases; nucleotides not matched to a gene: 7.

V is TRBV3-1 and J is TRBJ2-7; 9 nucleotides align to TRBD1. The clonotype originates from a girl aged 2 to 9 with aplastic anemia, due to receive a stem cell transplant. The starting material was PBMCs, obtained before TCRalphabeta/CD19-depleted stem cell transplant. The CDR3 protein is CASSPSWTGDYEQYF. CDR3 bases: TGTGCCAGCAGCCCGTCCTGGACAGGGGACTACGAGCAGTACTTC.